The 27 T cell receptor beta chains listed next were all sequenced from one sample in a study. TCRdb used MiXCR to reprocess the 5' RACE reads, holding one entry per CDR3 protein. Here the sample spans tens of thousands of distinct CDR3 sequences, 28% being singletons. The source material was tumor-infiltrating memory CD4+ T cells sorted from the breast tumor. Subset: memory CD4+ T cells, CD4+CD45RO+CD25-. Every receptor here comes from a female donor with breast cancer.

This clonotype was seen only a few times. The chain is built from TRBV7-8 and TRBJ1-5; D call uncertain. Deletions cut 2 bases from V and 3 bases from J, with 11 bases between. Per the germline V gene, CDR1 is SGHVS and CDR2 is FQNEAQ. The CDR3 extends over 15 amino acids. The CDR3 loop reads CASSLQSRNNQPQHF. Written as DNA, the CDR3 is TGTGCCAGCAGCTTACAGTCGAGGAACAATCAGCCCCAGCATTTT.

The chain couples TRBV7-2 to TRBJ2-7, with D tentatively TRBD1 (5 bases). This CDR3 region has 15 residues. V was pared by 4 bases and J by 2 bases, with 15 bases between. Germline CDR1 SGHTA, CDR2 FQGNSA. CDR3 amino acids: CASSWSKQVAYEQYF. Written as DNA, the CDR3 is TGTGCCAGCAGCTGGTCGAAACAGGTAGCCTACGAGCAGTACTTC.

The genes are TRBV7-9 and TRBJ2-1, with D maybe TRBD1 (6 bases). The V end lost 3 bases, the J end lost 10 bases, and 31 bases lay between the germline ends. This CDR3 spans 19 amino acids. Germline V gene sequence: CDR1 SEHNR, CDR2 FQNEAQ (reference sequence). The CDR3 is CASSFGAVQRDIPTREQFF. The CDR3 coding sequence is TGTGCCAGCAGCTTTGGGGCCGTTCAAAGGGACATCCCTACAAGGGAGCAGTTCTTC.

This clonotype was seen many times. The chain links TRBV20-1 to TRBJ2-1; 9 bases fit TRBD2. The CDR3 spans 13 residues. Germline V gene sequence: CDR1 DFQATT, CDR2 SNEGSKA (reference sequence). V trimming: 5 bases; J trimming: 7 bases; junction bases outside the gene matches: 6. The CDR3 sequence is CSAPGTSRNEQFF. The CDR3 nucleotides read TGCAGTGCTCCCGGGACTAGCAGAAATGAGCAGTTCTTC.

This clonotype was picked up a small number of times. V is TRBV7-8 and J is TRBJ2-3, with 7 positions matching TRBD2. The trim removed 5 bases at V and 0 bases at J, leaving 8 bases unmatched. Germline V gene sequence: CDR1 SGHVS, CDR2 FQNEAQ. The CDR3 has 16 amino acids. CDR3 sequence: CASSRNLAASTDTQYF. Here the CDR3 DNA reads TGTGCCAGCAGCCGAAATCTAGCGGCTAGCACAGATACGCAGTATTTT. The full variable domain, rest sourced from reference TRBV7-8 and TRBJ2-3, is GAGVSQSPRYKVAKRGQDVALRCDPISGHVSLFWYQQALGQGPEFLTYFQNEAQLDKSGLPSDRFFAERPEGSVSTLKIQRTQQEDSAVYLCASSRNLAASTDTQYFGPGTRLTVL.

V is TRBV20-1 and J is TRBJ1-2; TRBD1 aligns across 7 bases. CDR1 and CDR2 from the germline V gene are DFQATT and SNEGSKA (reference sequence). V lost 4 bases, J lost 7 bases, and 12 bases stayed unmatched. The CDR3 has 14 amino acids. The CDR3 DNA is TGCAGTGCTATCCCGGGACAGCTGTCCTTTGGCTACACCTTC. It codes for CSAIPGQLSFGYTF.

There are many counts of this clonotype. This sequence joins TRBV5-1 and TRBJ1-5; no firm D call. Looked up from germline, CDR1 is SGHRS and CDR2 is YFSETQ. Trimming removed 0 bases from V and 4 bases from J, with 5 bases in between. The CDR3 consists of 13 residues. The CDR3 DNA is TGCGCCAGCAGCTTGGACCTAAATCAGCCCCAGCATTTT. Translating it yields CASSLDLNQPQHF.

This clonotype appeared a few times. The chain employs TRBV7-3 and TRBJ2-2, with 9 bases lining up with TRBD2. This CDR3 has 15 residues. The junction had 6 bases not matched to a gene; V was cut back by 4 bases and J by 6 bases. Germline CDR1 SGHTA, CDR2 FQGTGA. This CDR3 is CASSSSGIGAGELFF. CDR3 nucleotide sequence: TGTGCCAGCAGCTCTAGCGGGATTGGTGCCGGGGAGCTGTTTTTT.

The CDR3 coding sequence is TGCAGTGCTAGCCTAGCGGGTTTTGACACAGATACGCAGTATTTT. The encoded protein is CSASLAGFDTDTQYF. The rearrangement uses TRBV20-1 and TRBJ2-3; TRBD2 matches at 8 bases. The CDR3 is made up of 15 amino acids. The germline gives CDR1 DFQATT, CDR2 SNEGSKA (reference sequence). Germline trimming cut 3 bases from V and 2 bases from J; bases unmatched to any gene: 7.

J is TRBJ1-6 and V is TRBV6-5, with 7 bases matching TRBD1. The germline CDR1 and CDR2 sequences are MNHEY and SVGAGI. The CDR3 covers 14 residues. V was clipped by 6 bases and J by 2 bases; unmatched bases: 1. DNA of the CDR3: TGTGCCAGCAGCCAGGGGGCCTATAATTCACCCCTCCACTTT. Translated: CASSQGAYNSPLHF.

The V call is TRBV5-1, the J call TRBJ2-1, with a weak D call TRBD2 (5 bases). The germline CDR1 and CDR2 sequences are SGHRS and YFSETQ. The CDR3 has 13 residues. The ends were cut back, 2 bases at V and 8 bases at J, with 11 bases in the middle. The CDR3 spells CASSFTSVYEQFF. The CDR3 DNA is TGCGCCAGCAGCTTTACTAGTGTTTATGAGCAGTTCTTC.

The genes are TRBV7-9 and TRBJ1-4, with TRBD1 as a possible D gene (5 bases). V was shortened by 3 bases and J by 5 bases, with 10 bases between the two germline ends. Germline values: CDR1 SEHNR, CDR2 FQNEAQ (reference sequence). The CDR3 spans 14 residues. The CDR3 region is CASSLAGTNEKLFF. The CDR3 nucleotides are TGTGCCAGCAGCTTGGCCGGGACCAATGAAAAACTGTTTTTT. The full variable domain, its missing parts supplied by reference TRBV7-9 and TRBJ1-4, is DTGVSQNPRHKITKRGQNVTFRCDPISEHNRLYWYRQTLGQGPEFLTYFQNEAQLEKSRLLSDRFSAERPKGSFSTLEIQRTEQGDSAMYLCASSLAGTNEKLFFGSGTQLSVL.

This rearrangement joins TRBV9 to TRBJ1-5; possible D gene TRBD1, 5 bases. V was trimmed by 3 bases and J by 1 base, leaving 11 bases between them. The length of the CDR3 is 15 residues. Germline CDR1 SGDLS, CDR2 YYNGEE. This CDR3 is CASSEGVGSNQPQHF. CDR3 nucleotides: TGTGCCAGCAGCGAAGGGGTAGGGAGCAATCAGCCCCAGCATTTT.

This clonotype showed up just a few times. The V call is TRBV5-4, the J call TRBJ2-6; D remains ambiguous. Germline V gene lookup returns CDR1 SGHNT and CDR2 YYREEE (reference sequence). Trimming stripped 1 base from V and 6 bases from J, with 23 bases between. CDR3 length: 19 residues. CDR3 amino acids: CASSLLSRPRLGEANVLTF. In nucleotides, the CDR3 is TGTGCCAGCAGCTTGTTGTCCAGGCCTCGACTTGGGGAGGCCAACGTCCTGACTTTC.

In its sample, this clonotype was seen a few times. The chain recombines TRBV6-1 with TRBJ1-2, with 8 bases that match TRBD1. Trimming at V came to 3 bases and at J to 2 bases, leaving 8 bases not matched to a gene. Germline CDR1 MNHNS, CDR2 SASEGT. The CDR3 length is 16 residues. CDR3 protein: CASSDSRQGMNYGYTF. CDR3 in DNA: TGTGCCAGCAGTGATTCGAGACAGGGGATGAACTATGGCTACACCTTC.

This clonotype was recorded a few times. The genes are TRBV29-1 and TRBJ1-1; D uncertain. Germline CDR1 SQVTM, CDR2 ANQGSEA. The CDR3 length is 11 residues. The V end lost 7 bases, the J end lost 8 bases, and 14 bases lay between the germline ends. The CDR3 DNA sequence: TGCAGCGGGGGTTACCGGGAGGAAGCTTTCTTT. This translates into CSGGYREEAFF.

The table lists this clonotype with many counts. This chain links TRBV7-2 with TRBJ1-5, with 9 positions matching TRBD1. The germline CDR1 and CDR2 sequences are SGHTA and FQGNSA. J gave up 5 bases and V 4 bases, and 3 bases lay outside the gene matches. The CDR3 loop spans 14 amino acids. The CDR3 is CASSSGTGHQPQHF. The DNA of the CDR3 is TGTGCCAGCAGCTCCGGGACAGGGCATCAGCCCCAGCATTTT.

The J gene is TRBJ1-1, the V gene TRBV6-6, with D unresolved. This CDR3 region has 14 residues. CDR1 and CDR2 (germline): MNHNY, SVGAGI (reference sequence). Trimming left V 5 bases short and J 2 bases short, with 12 bases between. The CDR3 region is CASSPWTANTEAFF. The CDR3 bases are TGTGCCAGCAGTCCCTGGACGGCTAACACTGAAGCTTTCTTT.

V is TRBV5-6 and J is TRBJ2-2; D remains unclear. Looked up from germline, CDR1 is SGHDT and CDR2 is YYEEEE. V lost 4 bases and J 5 bases, leaving 9 bases between the germline ends. The CDR3 contains 13 residues. The CDR3 loop is CASSPASTGELFF. The CDR3 DNA sequence: TGTGCCAGCAGCCCCGCGAGTACCGGGGAGCTGTTTTTT.

This clonotype was seen a few times. J is TRBJ2-3 and V is TRBV12-3 or TRBV12-4; D not resolved. The CDR3 is 15 residues long. V was clipped by 5 bases and J by 7 bases, with 19 bases between them. As DNA, the CDR3 is TGTGCCAGCAGTCTCACTGGGCCCAGCGCTCATACGCAGTATTTT. Protein: CASSLTGPSAHTQYF.

This clonotype was detected a few times. This chain links TRBV12-3 or TRBV12-4 with TRBJ1-1, with D uncertain. V lost 8 bases and J lost 2, with 12 bases in between. This CDR3 is 13 amino acids long. The CDR3 DNA is TGTGCCAGCGTTGGGTTAGCAAACACTGAAGCTTTCTTT. Its protein is CASVGLANTEAFF.

A few counts support this clonotype. V is TRBV5-1 and J is TRBJ2-1; D is ambiguous. V lost 4 bases, J lost 8 bases, and 16 bases lay in between. CDR1 SGHRS and CDR2 YFSETQ come from the germline V gene. This CDR3 has 14 amino acids. The CDR3 DNA reads TGCGCCAGCAGCCTTCATGATGGTAAGGATGAGCAGTTCTTC. Residues: CASSLHDGKDEQFF.

The genes are TRBV6-5 and TRBJ2-5; no firm D call. CDR3 length equals 14 residues. Germline CDR1 MNHEY, CDR2 SVGAGI. V lost 6 bases and J 5 bases, leaving 16 bases between the germline ends. CDR3 in DNA: TGTGCCAGCAGCTCTAATGAACTATGGGAGACCCAGTACTTC. Translating gives CASSSNELWETQYF.

About this clonotype itself: A junction end diverges from the germline sequence, so it may reflect a read error. This chain links TRBV6-1 with TRBJ1-5; TRBD1 matches 7 bases. The CDR3 contains 14 residues. The germline V gene has CDR1 MNHNS and CDR2 SASEGT. This CDR3 is CASSDTRGTQPRHF. The CDR3, as DNA: TGTGCCAGCAGTGACACCAGGGGGACTCAGCCCCGGCATTTT.

CDR3 coding DNA: TGTGCCAGCAGTAGCGGGAGCGAAGAGACCCAGTACTTC. Residues: CASSSGSEETQYF. The V and J genes are TRBV2 and TRBJ2-5; 8 bases agree with TRBD2. CDR1 is SNHLY, CDR2 FYNNEI, per germline. Losses at the gene ends were 5 bases for V and 3 bases for J; bases not matched to a gene: 2. This CDR3 has 13 amino acids.

The rearrangement uses TRBV6-2 or TRBV6-3 and TRBJ1-5; tentative D call: TRBD1 (5 bases). Germline V gene sequence: CDR1 MNHEY, CDR2 SVGEGT. V shed 8 bases and J shed 1 base, with 15 bases lying between them. This CDR3 has 15 residues. The CDR3 coding sequence is TGTGCCAGCTCCAATCGGGGCGGCAGCAATCAGCCCCAGCATTTT. Its translation: CASSNRGGSNQPQHF.

The genes are TRBV12-3 or TRBV12-4 and TRBJ1-1; maybe TRBD1 (5 bases). Trimming pared 6 bases from V and 5 bases from J, leaving 16 bases between. This CDR3 has 14 residues. CDR3 coding DNA: TGTGCCAGCAGCCCCAGGCTAGGGGATACTGAAGCTTTCTTT. Translated: CASSPRLGDTEAFF.